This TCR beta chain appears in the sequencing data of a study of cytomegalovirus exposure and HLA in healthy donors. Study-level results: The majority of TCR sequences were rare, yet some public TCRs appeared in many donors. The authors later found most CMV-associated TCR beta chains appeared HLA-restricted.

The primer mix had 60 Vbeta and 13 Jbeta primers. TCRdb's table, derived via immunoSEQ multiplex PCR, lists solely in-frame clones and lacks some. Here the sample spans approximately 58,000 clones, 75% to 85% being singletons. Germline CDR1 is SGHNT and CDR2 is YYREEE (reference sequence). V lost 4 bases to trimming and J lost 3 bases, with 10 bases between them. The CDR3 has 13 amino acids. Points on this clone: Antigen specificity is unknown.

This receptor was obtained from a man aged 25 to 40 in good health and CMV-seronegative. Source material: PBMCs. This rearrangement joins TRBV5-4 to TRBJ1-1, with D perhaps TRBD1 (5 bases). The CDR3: CASSPGGDTEAFF. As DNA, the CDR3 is TGTGCCAGCAGCCCCGGGGGGGACACTGAAGCTTTCTTT.